This T cell receptor (beta chain) was documented in a study of OX40 agonist ivuxolimab in advanced cancers. Study background: Hepatocellular carcinoma, melanoma, renal cell or head and neck cancer affected the dose-escalation patients. Aged about 20 to 80 with a mean of approximately 60 years, they were almost 85% male. Findings and caveats of the study: Compared with CD4+, CD8+ T cells on average had more expanded clones.

The timepoints at which blood was sampled were baseline, cycle 4 day 1, and cycle 7 day 1. As regards this clone: Its antigen is still unknown.

The V gene's germline CDR1 is MNHNY and CDR2 SVGAGI (reference sequence). The length of the CDR3 is 16 residues. The trim removed 0 bases at V and 2 bases at J, leaving 7 bases unmatched. Method: immunoSEQ multiplex PCR; TCRdb's copy keeps in-frame clones and lacks some. This sample yields some 90,000 clones, of which approximately 90% are seen a single time; over 0.8% belongs to the top ten. The material sequenced was CD4+ or CD8+ T cells sorted from blood, taken in a trial of the OX40 agonist ivuxolimab. The chain links TRBV6-6 to TRBJ2-7; 7 positions agree with TRBD1. The clonotype originates from an adult with an advanced solid tumor such as melanoma, head and neck, liver or kidney cancer. The CDR3 DNA follows: TGTGCCAGCAGTTACTCAGGGGGCCAACAACCCTACGAGCAGTACTTC. It is translated as CASSYSGGQQPYEQYF.